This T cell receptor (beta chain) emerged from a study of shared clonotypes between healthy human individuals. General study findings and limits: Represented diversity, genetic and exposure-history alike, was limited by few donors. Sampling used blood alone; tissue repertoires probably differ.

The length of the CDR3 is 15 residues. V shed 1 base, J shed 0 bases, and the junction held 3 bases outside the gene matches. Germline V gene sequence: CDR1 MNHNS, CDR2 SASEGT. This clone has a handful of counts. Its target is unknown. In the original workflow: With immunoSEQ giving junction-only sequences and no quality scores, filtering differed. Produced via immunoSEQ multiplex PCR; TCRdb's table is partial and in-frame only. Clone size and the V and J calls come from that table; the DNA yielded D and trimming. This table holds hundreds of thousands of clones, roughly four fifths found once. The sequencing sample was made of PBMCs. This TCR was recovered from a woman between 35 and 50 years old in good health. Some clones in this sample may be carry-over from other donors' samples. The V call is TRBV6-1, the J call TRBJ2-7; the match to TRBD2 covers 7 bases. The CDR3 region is CASSEGVAGSYEQYF. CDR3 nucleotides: TGTGCCAGCAGTGAAGGGGTAGCGGGCTCCTACGAGCAGTACTTC.